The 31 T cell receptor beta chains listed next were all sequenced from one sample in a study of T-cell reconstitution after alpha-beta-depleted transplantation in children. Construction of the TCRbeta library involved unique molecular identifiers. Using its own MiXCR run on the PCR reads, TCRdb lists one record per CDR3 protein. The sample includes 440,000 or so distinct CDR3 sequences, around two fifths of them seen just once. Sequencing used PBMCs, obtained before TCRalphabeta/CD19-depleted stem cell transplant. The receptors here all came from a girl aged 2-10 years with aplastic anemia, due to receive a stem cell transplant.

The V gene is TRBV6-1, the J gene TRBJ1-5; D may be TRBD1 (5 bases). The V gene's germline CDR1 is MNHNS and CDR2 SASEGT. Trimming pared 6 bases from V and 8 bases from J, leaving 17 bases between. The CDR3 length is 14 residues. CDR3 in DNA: TGTGCCAGCAGCCGCGGGGGTCCCAGGGAGCCCCAGCATTTT. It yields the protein CASSRGGPREPQHF.

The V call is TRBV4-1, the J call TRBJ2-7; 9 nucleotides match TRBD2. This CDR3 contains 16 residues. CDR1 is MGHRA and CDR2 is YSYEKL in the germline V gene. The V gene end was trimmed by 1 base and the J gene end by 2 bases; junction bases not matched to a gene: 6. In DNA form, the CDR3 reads TGCGCCAGCAGCCAAGCGGAGATAGCGGGGGCCTACGAGCAGTACTTC. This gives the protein CASSQAEIAGAYEQYF.

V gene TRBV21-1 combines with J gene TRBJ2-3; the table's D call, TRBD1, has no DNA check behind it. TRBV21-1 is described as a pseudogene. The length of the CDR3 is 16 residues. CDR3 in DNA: TGTGCCAGCAGCAAAGGGGACGGGGCTAGCACAGATACGCAGTATTTT. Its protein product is CASSKGDGASTDTQYF.

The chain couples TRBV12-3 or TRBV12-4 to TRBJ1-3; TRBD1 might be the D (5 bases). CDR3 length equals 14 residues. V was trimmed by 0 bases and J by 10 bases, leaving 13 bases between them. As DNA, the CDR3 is TGTGCCAGCAGTTTAGCGGGGGACCAATTGACCATATATTTT. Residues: CASSLAGDQLTIYF.

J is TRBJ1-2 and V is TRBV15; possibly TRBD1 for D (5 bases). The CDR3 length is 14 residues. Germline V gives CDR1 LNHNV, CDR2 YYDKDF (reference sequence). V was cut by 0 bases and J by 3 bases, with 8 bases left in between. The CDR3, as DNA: TGTGCCACCAGCAGAGATCTGGGGGACTATGGCTACACCTTC. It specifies CATSRDLGDYGYTF.

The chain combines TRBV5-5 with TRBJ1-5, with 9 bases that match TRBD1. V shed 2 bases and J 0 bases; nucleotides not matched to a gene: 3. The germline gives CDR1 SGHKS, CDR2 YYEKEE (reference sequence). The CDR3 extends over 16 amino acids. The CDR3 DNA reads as TGTGCCAGCAGCTTCACAGGGGGCGATAGCAATCAGCCCCAGCATTTT. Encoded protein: CASSFTGGDSNQPQHF.

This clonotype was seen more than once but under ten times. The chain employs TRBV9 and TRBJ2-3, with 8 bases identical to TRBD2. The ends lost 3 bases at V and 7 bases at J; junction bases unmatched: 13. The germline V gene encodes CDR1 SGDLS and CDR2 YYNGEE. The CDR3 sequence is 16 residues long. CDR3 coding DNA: TGTGCCAGCAGCGCCCTCATCGGGGGGGCGCAAAATACGCAGTATTTT. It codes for CASSALIGGAQNTQYF.

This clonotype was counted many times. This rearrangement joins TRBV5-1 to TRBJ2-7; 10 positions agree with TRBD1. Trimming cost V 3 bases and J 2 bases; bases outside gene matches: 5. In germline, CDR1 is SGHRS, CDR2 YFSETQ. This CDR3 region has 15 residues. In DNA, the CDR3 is TGCGCCAGCAGCTCCGGGACAGGGGCCCCCTACGAGCAGTACTTC. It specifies CASSSGTGAPYEQYF.

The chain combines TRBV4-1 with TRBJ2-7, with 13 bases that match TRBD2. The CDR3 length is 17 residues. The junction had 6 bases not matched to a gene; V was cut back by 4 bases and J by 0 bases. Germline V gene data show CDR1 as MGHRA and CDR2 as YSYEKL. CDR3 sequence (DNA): TGCGCCAGCAGCCCAGGGACTAGCGGGATCGGCTCCTACGAGCAGTACTTC. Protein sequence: CASSPGTSGIGSYEQYF.

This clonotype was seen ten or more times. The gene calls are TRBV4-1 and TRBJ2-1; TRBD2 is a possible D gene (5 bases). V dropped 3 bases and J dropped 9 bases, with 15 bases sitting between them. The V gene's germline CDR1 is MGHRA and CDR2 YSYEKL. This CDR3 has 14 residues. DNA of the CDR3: TGCGCCAGCAGCCAGGCGGGCCCGGGGAGTGAGCAGTTCTTC. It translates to CASSQAGPGSEQFF.

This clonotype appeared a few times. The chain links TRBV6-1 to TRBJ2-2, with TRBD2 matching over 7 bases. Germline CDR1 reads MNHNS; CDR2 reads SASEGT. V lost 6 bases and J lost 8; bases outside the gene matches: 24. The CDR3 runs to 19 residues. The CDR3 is CASRGRKGSGTKGNGELFF. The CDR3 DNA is TGTGCCAGCAGAGGAAGGAAGGGATCCGGGACTAAGGGGAATGGGGAGCTGTTTTTT.

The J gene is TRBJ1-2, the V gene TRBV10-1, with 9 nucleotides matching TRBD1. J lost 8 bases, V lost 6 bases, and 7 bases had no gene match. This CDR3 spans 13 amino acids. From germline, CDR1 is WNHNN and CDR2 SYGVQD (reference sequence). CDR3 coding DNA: TGCGCCAGCAGCCGGGACAGGGTCTTCGGCTACACCTTC. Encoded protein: CASSRDRVFGYTF.

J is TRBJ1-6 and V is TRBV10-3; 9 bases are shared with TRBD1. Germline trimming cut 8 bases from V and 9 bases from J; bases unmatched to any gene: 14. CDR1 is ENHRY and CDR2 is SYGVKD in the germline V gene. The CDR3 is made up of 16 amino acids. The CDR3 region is CAIAYPRDREISPLHF. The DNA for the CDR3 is TGTGCCATCGCATATCCCCGGGACAGGGAAATTTCACCCCTCCACTTT.

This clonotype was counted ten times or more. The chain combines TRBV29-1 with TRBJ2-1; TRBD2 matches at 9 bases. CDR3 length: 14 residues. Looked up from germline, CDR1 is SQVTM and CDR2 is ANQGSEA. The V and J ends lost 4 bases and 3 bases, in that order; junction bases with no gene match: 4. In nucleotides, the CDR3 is TGCAGCGTTGCAGCGGGAGGTGTCTACAATGAGCAGTTCTTC. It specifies CSVAAGGVYNEQFF.

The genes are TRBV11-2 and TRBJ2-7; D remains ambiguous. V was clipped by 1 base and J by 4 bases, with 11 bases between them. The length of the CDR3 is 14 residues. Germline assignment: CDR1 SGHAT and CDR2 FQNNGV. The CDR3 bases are TGTGCCAGCAGCTTAGCTCCCGCGGATTACGAGCAGTACTTC. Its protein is CASSLAPADYEQYF.

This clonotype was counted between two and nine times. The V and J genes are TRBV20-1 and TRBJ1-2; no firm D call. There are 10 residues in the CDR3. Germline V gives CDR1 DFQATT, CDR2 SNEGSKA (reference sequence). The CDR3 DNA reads TGCAGAGACATACCGAGGGGCTACACCTTC. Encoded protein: CRDIPRGYTF.

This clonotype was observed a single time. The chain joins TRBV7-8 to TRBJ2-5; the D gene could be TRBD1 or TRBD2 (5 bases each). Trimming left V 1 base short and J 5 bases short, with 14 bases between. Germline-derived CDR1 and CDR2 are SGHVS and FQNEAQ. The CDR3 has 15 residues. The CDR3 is CASSLVFRGRETQYF. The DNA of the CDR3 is TGTGCCAGCAGCTTAGTGTTTCGGGGACGGGAGACCCAGTACTTC.

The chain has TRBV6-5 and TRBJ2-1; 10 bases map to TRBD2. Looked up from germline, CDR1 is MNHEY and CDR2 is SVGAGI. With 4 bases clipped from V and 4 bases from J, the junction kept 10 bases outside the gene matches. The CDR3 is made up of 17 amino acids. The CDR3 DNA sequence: TGTGCCAGCAGTTCAACCGCACTGACTAGCGGGTACAATGAGCAGTTCTTC. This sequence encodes CASSSTALTSGYNEQFF.

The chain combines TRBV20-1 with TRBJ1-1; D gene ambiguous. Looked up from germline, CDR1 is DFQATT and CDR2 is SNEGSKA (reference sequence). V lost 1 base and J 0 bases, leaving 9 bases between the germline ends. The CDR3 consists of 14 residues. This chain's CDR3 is CSARVRPLNTEAFF. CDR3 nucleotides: TGCAGTGCTAGAGTACGGCCGTTGAACACTGAAGCTTTCTTT.

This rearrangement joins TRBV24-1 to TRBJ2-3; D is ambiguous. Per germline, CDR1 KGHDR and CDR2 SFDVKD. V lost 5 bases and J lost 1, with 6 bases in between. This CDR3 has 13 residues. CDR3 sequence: CATSVDGTDTQYF. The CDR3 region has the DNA TGTGCCACCAGTGTGGACGGCACAGATACGCAGTATTTT.

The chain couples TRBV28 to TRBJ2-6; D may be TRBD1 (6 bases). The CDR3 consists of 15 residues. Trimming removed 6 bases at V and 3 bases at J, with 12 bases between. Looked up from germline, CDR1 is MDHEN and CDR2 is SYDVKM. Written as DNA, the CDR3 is TGTGCCAGCAGAACGACAGGCAGTGGGGCCAACGTCCTGACTTTC. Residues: CASRTTGSGANVLTF.

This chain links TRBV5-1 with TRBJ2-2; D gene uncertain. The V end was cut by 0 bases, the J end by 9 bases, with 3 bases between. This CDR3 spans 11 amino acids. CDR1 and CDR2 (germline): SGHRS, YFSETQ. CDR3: CASSLARELFF. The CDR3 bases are TGCGCCAGCAGCTTGGCTCGGGAGCTGTTTTTT.

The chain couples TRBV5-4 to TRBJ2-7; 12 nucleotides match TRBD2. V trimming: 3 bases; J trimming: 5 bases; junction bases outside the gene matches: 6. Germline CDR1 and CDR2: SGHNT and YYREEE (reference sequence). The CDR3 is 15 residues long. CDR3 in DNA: TGTGCCAGCAGCTGGACTAGCGGGAATGTCGACGAGCAGTACTTC. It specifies CASSWTSGNVDEQYF. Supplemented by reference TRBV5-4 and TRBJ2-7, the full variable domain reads ETGVTQSPTHLIKTRGQQVTLRCSSQSGHNTVSWYQQALGQGPQFIFQYYREEENGRGNFPPRFSGLQFPNYSSELNVNALELDDSALYLCASSWTSGNVDEQYFGPGTRLTVT.

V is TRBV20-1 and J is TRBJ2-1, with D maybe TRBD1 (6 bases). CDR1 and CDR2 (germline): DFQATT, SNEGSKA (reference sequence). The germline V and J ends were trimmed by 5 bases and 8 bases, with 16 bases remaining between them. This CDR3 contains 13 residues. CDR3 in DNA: TGCAGTGCTCCCCCGCGCCCAGGGGATGAGCAGTTCTTC. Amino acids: CSAPPRPGDEQFF.

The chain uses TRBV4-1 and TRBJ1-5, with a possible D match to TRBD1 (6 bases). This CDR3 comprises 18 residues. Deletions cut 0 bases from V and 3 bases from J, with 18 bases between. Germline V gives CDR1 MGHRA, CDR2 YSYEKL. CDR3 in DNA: TGCGCCAGCAGCCAAGATTGGGGGGCCGCTGAACTCAATCAGCCCCAGCATTTT. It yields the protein CASSQDWGAAELNQPQHF.

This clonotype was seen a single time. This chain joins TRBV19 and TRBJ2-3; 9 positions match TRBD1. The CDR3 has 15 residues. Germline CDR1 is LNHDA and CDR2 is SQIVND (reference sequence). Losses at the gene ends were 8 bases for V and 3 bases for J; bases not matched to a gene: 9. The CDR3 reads CASRDRARGTDTQYF. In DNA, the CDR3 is TGTGCCAGTCGGGACAGGGCAAGGGGGACAGATACGCAGTATTTT.

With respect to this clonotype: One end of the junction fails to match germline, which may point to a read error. CDR3 coding DNA: TGCAGTGCGCCTCCCGGGACTAGAGCCAATAAGCAGTTCTTC. Protein sequence: CSAPPGTRANKQFF. V gene TRBV20-1 combines with J gene TRBJ2-1; 8 nucleotides agree with TRBD2. Germline CDR1 and CDR2: DFQATT and SNEGSKA (reference sequence). CDR3 length equals 14 residues.

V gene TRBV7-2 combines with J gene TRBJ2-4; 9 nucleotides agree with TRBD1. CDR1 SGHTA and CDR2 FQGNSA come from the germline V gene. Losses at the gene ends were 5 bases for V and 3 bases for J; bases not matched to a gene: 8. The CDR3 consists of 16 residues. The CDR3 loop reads CASSNRQGVGKNIQYF. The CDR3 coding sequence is TGTGCCAGCAGCAATAGACAGGGGGTTGGCAAAAACATTCAGTACTTC.

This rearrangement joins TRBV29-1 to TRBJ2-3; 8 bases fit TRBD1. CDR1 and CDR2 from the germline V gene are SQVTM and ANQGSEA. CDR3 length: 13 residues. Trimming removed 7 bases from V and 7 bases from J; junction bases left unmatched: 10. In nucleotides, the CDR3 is TGCAGCGCCGGGACAGGTTTTAGGAATACGCAGTATTTT. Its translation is CSAGTGFRNTQYF.

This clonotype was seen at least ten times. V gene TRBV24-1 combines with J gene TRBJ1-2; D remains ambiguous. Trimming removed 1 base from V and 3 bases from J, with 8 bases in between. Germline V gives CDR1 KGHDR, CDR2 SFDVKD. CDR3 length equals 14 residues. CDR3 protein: CATSDFRYDYGYTF. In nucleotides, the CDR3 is TGTGCCACCAGTGATTTTCGTTACGACTATGGCTACACCTTC.

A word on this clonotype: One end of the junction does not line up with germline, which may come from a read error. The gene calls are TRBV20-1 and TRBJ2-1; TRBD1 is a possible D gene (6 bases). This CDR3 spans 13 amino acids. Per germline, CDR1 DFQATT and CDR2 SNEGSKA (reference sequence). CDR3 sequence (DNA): TGCAGTGCTAGCGGACAGTCCTACAATGAGCGGTTCTTC. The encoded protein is CSASGQSYNERFF.